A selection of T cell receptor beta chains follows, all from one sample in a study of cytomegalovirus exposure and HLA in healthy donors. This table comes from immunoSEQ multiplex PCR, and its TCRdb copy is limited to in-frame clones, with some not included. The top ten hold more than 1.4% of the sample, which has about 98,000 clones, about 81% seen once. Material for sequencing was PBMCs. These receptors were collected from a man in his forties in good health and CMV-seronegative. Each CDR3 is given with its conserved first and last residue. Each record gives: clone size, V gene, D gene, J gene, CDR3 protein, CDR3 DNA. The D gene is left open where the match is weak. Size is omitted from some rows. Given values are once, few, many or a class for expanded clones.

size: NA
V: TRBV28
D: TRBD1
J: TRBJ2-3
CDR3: CASSDRDRAQDTQYF
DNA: TGTGCCAGCAGTGACCGGGACAGGGCCCAAGATACGCAGTATTTT

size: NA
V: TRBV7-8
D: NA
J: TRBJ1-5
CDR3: CASSSSRVSLNQPQHF
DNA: TGTGCCAGCAGCAGCAGCCGGGTCTCTCTCAATCAGCCCCAGCATTTT

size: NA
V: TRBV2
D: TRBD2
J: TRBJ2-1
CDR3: CASSDPLAGGMNEQFF
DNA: TGTGCCAGCAGTGATCCCCTAGCGGGGGGTATGAATGAGCAGTTCTTC

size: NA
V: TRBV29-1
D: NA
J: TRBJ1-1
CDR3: CSVVGRLNTEAFF
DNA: TGCAGCGTTGTGGGCAGATTGAACACTGAAGCTTTCTTT

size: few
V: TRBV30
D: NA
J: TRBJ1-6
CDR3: CAWSRTVGPLHF
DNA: TGTGCCTGGTCAAGGACAGTTGGACCCCTCCACTTT

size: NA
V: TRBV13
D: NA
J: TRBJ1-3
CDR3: CASSQTSLSGNTIYF
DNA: TGTGCCAGCAGCCAAACCAGTCTCTCTGGAAACACCATATATTTT

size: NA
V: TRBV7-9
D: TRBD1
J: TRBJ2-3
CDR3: CASSSGQGWDTQYF
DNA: TGTGCCAGCAGCTCGGGACAGGGGTGGGATACGCAGTATTTT

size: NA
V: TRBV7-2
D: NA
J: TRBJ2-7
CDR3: CASSSWGTPSYEQYF
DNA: TGTGCCAGCAGCTCTTGGGGGACACCCTCCTACGAGCAGTACTTC

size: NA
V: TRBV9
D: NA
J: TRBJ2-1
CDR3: CASSVVVAPYNEQFF
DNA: TGTGCCAGCAGCGTAGTGGTAGCTCCCTACAATGAGCAGTTCTTC

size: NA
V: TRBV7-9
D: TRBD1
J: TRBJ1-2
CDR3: CASSLKPPWDRRNYGYTF
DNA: TGTGCCAGCAGCTTAAAACCTCCCTGGGACAGGCGAAACTATGGCTACACCTTC

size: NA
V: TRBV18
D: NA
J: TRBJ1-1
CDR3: CASSPRQNAEAFF
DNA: TGTGCCAGCTCACCAAGACAGAATGCAGAAGCTTTCTTT

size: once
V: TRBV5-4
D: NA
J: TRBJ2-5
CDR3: CASSKEGKLAQYF
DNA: TGTGCCAGCAGCAAGGAGGGAAAGCTGGCCCAGTACTTC

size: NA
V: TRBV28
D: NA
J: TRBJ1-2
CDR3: CASSPFNYGYTF
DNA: TGTGCCAGCAGTCCCTTCAACTATGGCTACACCTTC